A single sample is the source of the 9 T cell receptor beta chains below, sequenced in a study of blood T cell repertoires in COVID-19. The data were produced by immunoSEQ multiplex PCR, yet TCRdb's version contains in-frame clones alone and is incomplete. The sample has 150,000 or so clones; over 80% are singletons. The sequencing input was PBMCs or T cells enriched from blood (not recorded which). The receptors were sampled from a woman aged 45-60 years who had been exposed to COVID-19.

V and J are TRBV6-5 and TRBJ2-1; D is perhaps TRBD2 (5 bases). Trimming pared 4 bases from V and 8 bases from J, leaving 12 bases between. The CDR3 consists of 13 residues. Per germline, CDR1 MNHEY and CDR2 SVGAGI. CDR3 nucleotide sequence: TGTGCCAGCAGTTCTCACCCCGGGGATGAGCAGTTCTTC. Amino acid sequence: CASSSHPGDEQFF.

This clone has just a few counts. V usage is TRBV6-2 or TRBV6-3 and J usage is TRBJ2-5; tentative D call: TRBD2 (6 bases). Germline V gene data show CDR1 as MNHEY and CDR2 as SVGEGT. The CDR3 is 17 residues long. V lost 2 bases to trimming and J lost 9 bases, with 25 bases between them. CDR3 amino acids: CASSYGWGEDSPQPQYF. The CDR3 nucleotides read TGTGCCAGCAGTTACGGGTGGGGGGAGGACTCACCTCAGCCCCAGTACTTC.

The chain carries TRBV7-2 and TRBJ1-6; D not certain. Germline-derived CDR1 and CDR2 are SGHTA and FQGNSA. Trimming removed 2 bases at V and 7 bases at J, with 12 bases between. The CDR3 consists of 15 residues. The CDR3 DNA reads TGTGCCAGCAGCTTAAGCCAGGCCAACAATTCACCCCTCCACTTT. This gives the protein CASSLSQANNSPLHF.

V is TRBV6-4 and J is TRBJ1-2; the D is unclear. In germline, CDR1 is MRHNA, CDR2 SNTAGT. The CDR3 has 11 residues. The V end was cut by 2 bases, the J end by 5 bases, with 3 bases between. The CDR3 loop is CASSDLYGYTF. CDR3 nucleotide sequence: TGTGCCAGCAGTGACCTATATGGCTACACCTTC.

V is TRBV4-3 and J is TRBJ2-2, with 9 bases matching TRBD2. CDR1 and CDR2 from the germline V gene are LGHNA and YSLEER. The CDR3 sequence is 17 residues long. The V segment lost 2 bases and the J segment 4 bases; nucleotides outside the gene matches: 8. CDR3 sequence (DNA): TGCGCCAGCAGCCAAATATTTAGCGGGGGAGGCACCGGGGAGCTGTTTTTT. This translates into CASSQIFSGGGTGELFF.

This clone was counted only a few times. This chain connects TRBV2 to TRBJ1-3, with D unresolved. Deletions cut 7 bases from V and 0 bases from J, with 4 bases between. Germline loops: CDR1 SNHLY, CDR2 FYNNEI. The CDR3 consists of 12 residues. The CDR3 sequence is CASISSGNTIYF. The CDR3 DNA reads TGTGCCAGCATCAGCTCTGGAAACACCATATATTTT.

The chain uses TRBV15 and TRBJ2-7; 11 bases line up with TRBD2. Trimming cost V 2 bases and J 5 bases; bases outside gene matches: 8. The germline V gene encodes CDR1 LNHNV and CDR2 YYDKDF (reference sequence). This CDR3 contains 16 residues. The CDR3 DNA reads TGTGCCACCAGCAGATCAGGACTAGCGGGTCCAAACGAGCAGTACTTC. This gives the protein CATSRSGLAGPNEQYF.

The J gene is TRBJ2-4, the V gene TRBV5-5, with a possible D match to TRBD2 (6 bases). V lost 1 base and J 1 base, leaving 12 bases between the germline ends. From germline, CDR1 is SGHKS and CDR2 YYEKEE (reference sequence). The CDR3 is 16 residues long. DNA of the CDR3: TGTGCCAGCAGCTTGATGGGGGGTTCGGCCAAAAACATTCAGTACTTC. It encodes CASSLMGGSAKNIQYF.

V is TRBV3-1 (or the pseudogene TRBV3-2) and J is TRBJ2-2, with D perhaps TRBD1 (5 bases). CDR1 and CDR2 (germline): LGHDT, YNNKEL (reference sequence). The V end lost 2 bases, the J end lost 0 bases, and 16 bases lay between the germline ends. The CDR3 totals 18 residues. CDR3 sequence: CASSQWAPRDTNTGELFF. The CDR3, as DNA: TGTGCCAGCAGCCAATGGGCCCCCAGGGATACGAACACCGGGGAGCTGTTTTTT.